This T cell receptor beta chain was found in a study of T cells after posttransplantation cyclophosphamide. Sequencing used immunoSEQ multiplex PCR; TCRdb keeps in-frame clones, though not all of them. The sample includes nearly 7,000 clones, more than 95% of them seen just once. Comments on this clone: The antigen remains undetermined.

CDR1 is MNHEY and CDR2 is SMNVEV in the germline V gene (reference sequence). There are 13 residues in the CDR3. The study's findings and limits: Blood and skin or GI T cell repertoires showed limited TRB overlap. Recipient CMV seropositivity and CMV reactivation strongly tracked TRB clonality. Donor CD8+ memory clones often dominated recipient blood repertoires at later times.

The naive gate required viable CD3+CD4+ or CD3+CD8+ cells with CCR7+CD45RA+CD45RO-CD95-CD27+CD28+ phenotype. The receptor was isolated from a woman in her 30s in good health and a related stem cell transplant donor. Source material: naive CD8+ T cells sorted from PBMCs. The chain combines TRBV27 with TRBJ2-5; 8 bases are shared with TRBD1. The J call is uncertain, as TRBJ2-7 better fits the DNA end. Here the CDR3 reads CASKGTGPDEQYF. The CDR3 DNA follows: TGTGCCAGCAAAGGGACAGGCCCCGACGAGCAGTACTTC.